A single sample gave rise to the 13 T cell receptor beta chains below, sequenced in a study of T cell clonality in common variable immunodeficiency. Some clones are missing from TCRdb's copy, which holds only in-frame ones; the method was immunoSEQ multiplex PCR. Recorded here are tens of thousands of clones, with no singletons, and the ten leading clones hold more than 10%. Sequencing was done on a sample of peripheral blood mononuclear cells. The source of these receptors is a person aged 18-70 years in good health.

This clone was seen ten or more times. The read halts 3 residues ahead of the CDR3 end, with the missing end drawn from the germline J gene. The gene calls are TRBV6-1 and TRBJ1-4, with TRBD1 matching 7 bases. There are 16 residues in the CDR3. CDR1 and CDR2 (germline): MNHNS, SASEGT. Trimming at V came to 3 bases and at J to 6 bases, leaving 10 bases not matched to a gene. The DNA read from the CDR3 is TGTGCCAGCAGTGAGCTAGCCGGACAGGCGGATGAAAAA. Its protein product is CASSELAGQADEK. The CDR3 in its entirety is CASSELAGQADEKLFF.

Details on this clone: Coverage ceases 3 residues before the CDR3 finishes, and the germline J gene fills in the end. V usage is TRBV6-4 and J usage is TRBJ2-1; 7 bases align to TRBD1. CDR1 and CDR2 (germline): MRHNA, SNTAGT. CDR3 length: 15 residues. The ends lost 5 bases at V and 4 bases at J; junction bases unmatched: 8. The CDR3 bases that were read are TGTGCCAGCAGTCAGCTGGGGACAGATTACAATGAG. Translated: CASSQLGTDYNE. The complete CDR3 protein is CASSQLGTDYNEQFF.

This clone was seen ten or more times. The read finishes 3 residues shy of the CDR3 end, and the germline J gene is used to complete it. The chain uses TRBV20-1 and TRBJ2-7; the D gene is possibly TRBD2 (6 bases). V was shortened by 3 bases and J by 3 bases, with 18 bases between the two germline ends. The CDR3 extends over 15 amino acids. Germline CDR1 is DFQATT and CDR2 is SNEGSKA (reference sequence). CDR3 in amino acids: CSARAAGRDRYEQYF. Incomplete CDR3 DNA: TGCAGTGCTAGGGCGGCGGGGCGGGACCGCTACGAG.

This clone came up many times. The read comes to an end 3 residues before the CDR3 does, leaving the germline J gene to fill in the end. The rearrangement uses TRBV6-2 or TRBV6-3 and TRBJ2-7; D ambiguous. V was cut by 7 bases and J by 4 bases, with 17 bases left in between. This CDR3 region has 14 residues. Germline V gene sequence: CDR1 MNHEY, CDR2 SVGEGT. This CDR3 is CASNPNEAFYEQYF. The sequenced CDR3 bases are TGTGCCAGCAACCCGAATGAGGCTTTTTACGAG.

Of note for this clone: The read falls 3 residues short of the CDR3 end, and the missing part is taken from the germline J gene. This rearrangement joins TRBV7-6 to TRBJ2-7, with TRBD2 identical over 11 bases. The trim removed 5 bases at V and 0 bases at J, leaving 6 bases unmatched. The CDR3 has 16 amino acids. Germline-derived CDR1 and CDR2 are SGHVS and FNYEAQ. The CDR3 protein is CASSRSTSGGSYEQYF. The sequenced part of the CDR3 DNA is TGTGCCAGCAGCCGAAGTACTAGCGGGGGCTCCTACGAG. The full variable domain, completed using reference TRBV7-6 and TRBJ2-7, is GAGVSQSPRYKVTKRGQDVALRCDPISGHVSLYWYRQALGQGPEFLTYFNYEAQQDKSGLPNDRFSAERPEGSISTLTIQRTEQRDSAMYRCASSRSTSGGSYEQYFGPGTRLTVT.

The sample holds many counts of this clone. The CDR3 is cut off 3 residues early in the read; its end comes from the germline J gene. The rearrangement joins TRBV6-4 to TRBJ2-1, with TRBD1 as a possible D gene (6 bases). CDR1 MRHNA and CDR2 SNTAGT come from the germline V gene. CDR3 size: 15 residues. V was clipped by 0 bases and J by 8 bases, with 14 bases between them. Incomplete CDR3 DNA: TGTGCCAGCAGTGACTCTCGCAGGGGTGGGCATGAG. Protein: CASSDSRRGGHE. From start to end, the CDR3 is CASSDSRRGGHEQFF.

Of note for this clone: The sequenced fragment ends 3 residues before the CDR3 boundary, so the rest is inferred from the germline J gene. The chain links TRBV2 to TRBJ1-5; D might be TRBD1 (5 bases). The CDR3 loop spans 12 amino acids. V dropped 4 bases and J dropped 6 bases, with 7 bases sitting between them. Germline lookup yields CDR1 SNHLY and CDR2 FYNNEI. CDR3 amino acids: CASSGGGQPQHF. The CDR3 DNA, read in part, is TGTGCCAGCAGTGGGGGGGGTCAGCCC.

This clone was seen repeatedly, ten times or more. The read ends 3 residues early relative to the CDR3; the germline J gene fills the gap. The rearrangement links TRBV19 to TRBJ1-4; TRBD1 aligns across 7 bases. The CDR3 extends over 21 amino acids. J was trimmed by 5 bases and V by 6 bases; bases with no gene match: 27. From germline, CDR1 is LNHDA and CDR2 SQIVND (reference sequence). CDR3 sequence: CASRPGTAVSTHRVSNEKLFF. Partial CDR3 DNA: TGTGCCAGTAGACCCGGGACAGCAGTATCCACACACCGAGTTTCAAATGAAAAA. The full variable domain, completed using reference TRBV19 and TRBJ1-4, is DGGITQSPKYLFRKEGQNVTLSCEQNLNHDAMYWYRQDPGQGLRLIYYSQIVNDFQKGDIAEGYSVSREKKESFPLTVTSAQKNPTAFYLCASRPGTAVSTHRVSNEKLFFGSGTQLSVL.

At least ten counts were recorded for this clone. The read terminates 3 residues ahead of where the CDR3 ends, so the germline J gene completes it. V is TRBV20-1 and J is TRBJ1-5; D possibly corresponds to TRBD1 (5 bases). In germline, CDR1 is DFQATT, CDR2 SNEGSKA (reference sequence). V lost 5 bases, J lost 2 bases, and 7 bases lay in between. This CDR3 has 12 amino acids. CDR3 DNA (partial): TGCAGTGCTGGGGGGGGCAATCAGCCC. Translation gives CSAGGGNQP. The complete CDR3 reads CSAGGGNQPQHF.

In its sample, this clone was seen many times. The read terminates 3 residues ahead of where the CDR3 ends, so the germline J gene completes it. The rearrangement uses TRBV13 and TRBJ1-1; TRBD1 matches at 9 bases. The length of the CDR3 is 14 residues. The germline gives CDR1 PRHDT, CDR2 FYEKMQ (reference sequence). The covered CDR3 bases are TGTGCCAGCAGCAAGGACAGGGGTAGATGGGAA. As protein: CASSKDRGRWE. The whole CDR3 region reads CASSKDRGRWEAFF.

A few counts support this clone. The CDR3 end lies 3 residues beyond the end of the read and is filled in from the germline J gene. The gene calls are TRBV2 and TRBJ1-2, with D perhaps matching TRBD1 (5 bases). The CDR3 totals 12 residues. Looked up from germline, CDR1 is SNHLY and CDR2 is FYNNEI. Trimming shortened V by 4 bases and J by 7 bases, and 10 bases separated the two germline ends. The DNA read from the CDR3 is TGTGCCAGCAGTGGTCAGGGCCGTGGC. It encodes CASSGQGRG. Given in full, the CDR3 is CASSGQGRGYTF.

At least ten counts were recorded for this clone. The CDR3 end falls 3 residues outside the read, so it is completed with the germline J gene. The chain is built from TRBV5-6 and TRBJ1-5; weak D call: TRBD1 (6 bases). The CDR3 totals 14 residues. CDR1 is SGHDT, CDR2 YYEEEE, per germline. Trimming cost V 4 bases and J 7 bases, with 15 bases left between them. The CDR3 protein is CASSAGQPRQPQHF. The CDR3 bases that were read are TGTGCCAGCAGCGCCGGACAGCCACGACAGCCC. Based on the CDR3 plus reference TRBV5-6 and TRBJ1-5, the full variable domain is DAGVTQSPTHLIKTRGQQVTLRCSPKSGHDTVSWYQQALGQGPQFIFQYYEEEERQRGNFPDRFSGHQFPNYSSELNVNALLLGDSALYLCASSAGQPRQPQHFGDGTRLSIL.

This clone was observed many times. The CDR3 end falls 3 residues outside the read, so it is completed with the germline J gene. The rearrangement joins TRBV20-1 to TRBJ2-1, with TRBD2 identical over 10 bases. The CDR3 has 15 amino acids. V trimming: 6 bases; J trimming: 1 base; junction bases outside the gene matches: 6. The germline CDR1 and CDR2 sequences are DFQATT and SNEGSKA (reference sequence). Here the CDR3 reads CSAHTSGASYNEQFF. Partial CDR3 DNA: TGCAGTGCCCACACTAGCGGGGCGTCCTACAATGAG.